One sample yielded the 27 T cell receptor beta chains listed below, sequenced in a study of shared clonotypes between healthy human individuals. Using immunoSEQ multiplex PCR, the repertoire was profiled, and TCRdb retains in-frame clones only, with some absent. In the table there are around 2.3 million clones, more than 90% of which are singletons. Specimen: naive CD4+ T cells sorted from blood. The subset denotes: CD45RA+ positively selected. The receptor source for this set is a man aged 18 to 30 in good health.

V is TRBV10-3 and J is TRBJ2-5; D gene ambiguous. Trimming took 1 base from V and 5 from J, leaving 11 bases between them. The germline CDR1 and CDR2 sequences are ENHRY and SYGVKD. This CDR3 spans 14 amino acids. The CDR3 region has the DNA TGTGCCATCAGTGAGTTCGGCGCGCGTGAGACCCAGTACTTC. Its protein product is CAISEFGARETQYF.

The rearrangement joins TRBV5-6 to TRBJ1-4; the match to TRBD1 covers 7 bases. Germline V gene lookup returns CDR1 SGHDT and CDR2 YYEEEE. After removal of 7 bases from V and 4 bases from J, the junction contained 10 bases not matched to a gene. This CDR3 spans 15 amino acids. CDR3 amino acids: CASSSGGQLNEKLFF. DNA of the CDR3: TGTGCCAGCTCCTCTGGGGGACAGCTTAATGAAAAACTGTTTTTT.

The V and J genes are TRBV4-1 and TRBJ2-2, with a weak D call TRBD2 (6 bases). Germline lookup yields CDR1 MGHRA and CDR2 YSYEKL. This CDR3 contains 17 residues. V shed 3 bases and J shed 2 bases, with 16 bases lying between them. The CDR3 DNA follows: TGCGCCAGCAGCCATAGATCCGGGACTGGAAACACCGGGGAGCTGTTTTTT. Its translation is CASSHRSGTGNTGELFF.

DNA for the CDR3: TGTGCCAGCAGCCCGGGGGGCCCTACCGAGCAGTACTTC. Its translation: CASSPGGPTEQYF. V gene TRBV7-2 combines with J gene TRBJ2-7, with D possibly being TRBD2 (7 bases). The V gene's germline CDR1 is SGHTA and CDR2 FQGNSA. The CDR3 contains 13 residues. Trimming removed 5 bases from V and 6 bases from J, with 14 bases in between.

The chain joins TRBV30 to TRBJ2-3; the match to TRBD2 covers 7 bases. CDR1 and CDR2 (germline): GTSNPN, SVGIG (reference sequence). The CDR3 runs 16 residues. V shed 4 bases and J 6 bases; nucleotides not matched to a gene: 16. The CDR3 nucleotides read TGTGCCTGGACCAAGCGGGGTCGGGGGAAGACGGATACGCAGTATTTT. As protein: CAWTKRGRGKTDTQYF.

J is TRBJ2-7 and V is TRBV6-6; a weak D match, TRBD2 (6 bases). V lost 7 bases to trimming and J lost 0 bases, with 19 bases between them. Germline CDR1 reads MNHNY; CDR2 reads SVGAGI (reference sequence). This CDR3 has 16 amino acids. CDR3 in amino acids: CASIPRGDGSSYEQYF. DNA of the CDR3: TGTGCCAGCATCCCTCGCGGGGACGGGAGCTCCTACGAGCAGTACTTC.

The chain links TRBV19 to TRBJ2-7; 9 nucleotides agree with TRBD1. The CDR3 loop spans 16 amino acids. CDR1 is LNHDA and CDR2 is SQIVND in the germline V gene (reference sequence). After removal of 1 base from V and 1 base from J, the junction contained 5 bases not matched to a gene. The CDR3, as DNA: TGTGCCAGTAGTATAGGCCTGGACAGGGGTTCCTACGAGCAGTACTTC. This codes for CASSIGLDRGSYEQYF.

The chain employs TRBV5-4 and TRBJ2-7, with 7 nucleotides matching TRBD1. The CDR3 has 15 residues. V gave up 5 bases and J gave up 1 base; unmatched junction bases: 9. From germline, CDR1 is SGHNT and CDR2 YYREEE (reference sequence). CDR3: CASSSTGRGSYEQYF. The CDR3 DNA sequence: TGTGCCAGCAGTTCGACAGGGCGCGGTTCCTACGAGCAGTACTTC.

V is TRBV7-2 and J is TRBJ2-3; D is ambiguous. Germline CDR1 is SGHTA and CDR2 is FQGNSA. V dropped 5 bases and J dropped 1 base, with 10 bases sitting between them. CDR3 size: 14 residues. The CDR3 DNA is TGTGCCAGCAGCCCGCAAGGCGGCACAGATACGCAGTATTTT. Encoded protein: CASSPQGGTDTQYF. Looking up the rest from reference TRBV7-2 and TRBJ2-3 gives the full variable domain: GAGVSQSPSNKVTEKGKDVELRCDPISGHTALYWYRQSLGQGLEFLIYFQGNSAPDKSGLPSDRFSAERTGGSVSTLTIQRTQQEDSAVYLCASSPQGGTDTQYFGPGTRLTVL.

V is TRBV18 and J is TRBJ2-1; 16 nucleotides align to TRBD2. V dropped 6 bases and J dropped 6; count of bases not matched to a gene: 5. CDR1 is KGHSH and CDR2 is LQKENI in the germline V gene. CDR3 length equals 16 residues. CDR3 protein: CASSRGLAGGSNEQFF. The CDR3 coding sequence is TGTGCCAGCTCCCGGGGACTAGCGGGAGGGTCCAATGAGCAGTTCTTC.

The V call is TRBV12-5, the J call TRBJ1-1; 8 bases line up with TRBD1. V was pared by 6 bases and J by 0 bases, with 3 bases of the junction left unmatched. The CDR3 has 14 amino acids. Germline-derived CDR1 and CDR2 are LGHNT and FRNRAP. CDR3 nucleotide sequence: TGTGCTAGTGGGGGACAGGAACTGAACACTGAAGCTTTCTTT. Translating it yields CASGGQELNTEAFF.

The chain carries TRBV19 and TRBJ2-3; TRBD1 matches at 7 bases. Unmatched junction bases numbered 3, after V lost 5 bases and J lost 1 base. The V gene's germline CDR1 is LNHDA and CDR2 SQIVND (reference sequence). The CDR3 covers 14 residues. CDR3 amino acids: CASSPGQGTDTQYF. In DNA, the CDR3 is TGTGCCAGTAGTCCAGGACAGGGCACAGATACGCAGTATTTT.

The rearrangement links TRBV18 to TRBJ2-7; D unresolved. Trimming took off 2 bases at V and 6 bases at J, with 14 bases between the two ends. CDR1 KGHSH and CDR2 LQKENI come from the germline V gene. CDR3 length: 14 residues. DNA for the CDR3: TGTGCCAGCTCACCAAGGCTAGGCGCTCTCGAGCAGTACTTC. Protein product: CASSPRLGALEQYF.

The CDR3 sequence: CASSFRWAYEQYF. CDR3 bases: TGTGCCAGCAGTTTTCGGTGGGCCTACGAGCAGTACTTC. The genes are TRBV28 and TRBJ2-7, with D unclear. The V end was cut by 3 bases, the J end by 2 bases, with 8 bases between. Germline V CDR1 and CDR2: MDHEN, SYDVKM. The CDR3 spans 13 residues.

This chain connects TRBV19 to TRBJ1-1; D remains ambiguous. The CDR3 is 13 residues long. V lost 7 bases and J 4 bases, leaving 13 bases between the germline ends. Germline V CDR1 and CDR2: LNHDA, SQIVND (reference sequence). The CDR3 loop reads CASKAREVTEAFF. The CDR3, as DNA: TGTGCCAGTAAGGCAAGGGAGGTCACTGAAGCTTTCTTT. Looking up the rest from reference TRBV19 and TRBJ1-1 gives the full variable domain: DGGITQSPKYLFRKEGQNVTLSCEQNLNHDAMYWYRQDPGQGLRLIYYSQIVNDFQKGDIAEGYSVSREKKESFPLTVTSAQKNPTAFYLCASKAREVTEAFFGQGTRLTVV.

The chain is built from TRBV30 and TRBJ1-2; TRBD1 aligns across 12 bases. CDR3 length equals 13 residues. Per germline, CDR1 GTSNPN and CDR2 SVGIG (reference sequence). Losses at the gene ends were 8 bases for V and 3 bases for J; bases not matched to a gene: 4. The CDR3 here is CAGDRGRDYGYTF. CDR3 sequence (DNA): TGTGCCGGGGACAGGGGGCGCGACTATGGCTACACCTTC.

The J gene is TRBJ2-3, the V gene TRBV10-1; TRBD2 aligns across 11 bases. The germline V gene encodes CDR1 WNHNN and CDR2 SYGVQD (reference sequence). Trimming at V came to 1 base and at J to 5 bases, leaving 5 bases not matched to a gene. CDR3 size: 16 residues. The CDR3: CASSELIAGGQDTQYF. CDR3 coding DNA: TGCGCCAGCAGTGAGTTGATAGCGGGGGGGCAAGATACGCAGTATTTT.

The CDR3 DNA reads TGTGCCAGCAGTTCTTCAGGGGGCGGAGGAAACATTCAGTACTTC. Amino acid sequence: CASSSSGGGGNIQYF. The rearrangement joins TRBV7-9 to TRBJ2-4, with 8 positions matching TRBD1. The germline V gene has CDR1 SEHNR and CDR2 FQNEAQ (reference sequence). CDR3 length: 15 residues. J lost 6 bases, V lost 6 bases, and 10 bases had no gene match. Based on the CDR3 plus reference TRBV7-9 and TRBJ2-4, the full variable domain is DTGVSQNPRHKITKRGQNVTFRCDPISEHNRLYWYRQTLGQGPEFLTYFQNEAQLEKSRLLSDRFSAERPKGSFSTLEIQRTEQGDSAMYLCASSSSGGGGNIQYFGAGTRLSVL.

The CDR3 region is CASSSGWGGYEQYF. The CDR3 coding sequence is TGTGCCAGCTCATCCGGTTGGGGCGGCTACGAGCAGTACTTC. The J gene is TRBJ2-7, the V gene TRBV18, with a tentative D call TRBD1 (5 bases). The germline V gene encodes CDR1 KGHSH and CDR2 LQKENI. This CDR3 spans 14 amino acids. Trimming left V 5 bases short and J 3 bases short, with 14 bases between.

The chain carries TRBV10-3 and TRBJ1-1; D may be TRBD1 (5 bases). This CDR3 has 15 residues. Germline values: CDR1 ENHRY, CDR2 SYGVKD. V dropped 2 bases and J dropped 6 bases, with 16 bases sitting between them. The CDR3 DNA reads TGTGCCATCAGTGAGGGGGCCCCTGGAGGCGCTGAAGCTTTCTTT. Residues: CAISEGAPGGAEAFF.

This clone was counted a few times. The gene calls are TRBV6-6 and TRBJ1-6, with no clear D. The length of the CDR3 is 15 residues. Germline values: CDR1 MNHNY, CDR2 SVGAGI (reference sequence). The germline V and J ends were trimmed by 0 bases and 5 bases, with 8 bases remaining between them. The CDR3 loop reads CASSYSSIDNSPLHF. The CDR3, as DNA: TGTGCCAGCAGTTACTCCAGCATCGATAATTCACCCCTCCACTTT.

The chain is built from TRBV9 and TRBJ1-6, with a possible D match to TRBD1 (6 bases). Germline CDR1 SGDLS, CDR2 YYNGEE. Trimming cost V 4 bases and J 3 bases, with 11 bases left between them. The CDR3 runs to 15 residues. In nucleotides, the CDR3 is TGTGCCAGCAGCTTGTTGGACAGCTATAATTCACCCCTCCACTTT. Protein product: CASSLLDSYNSPLHF.

The rearrangement joins TRBV7-9 to TRBJ1-5; no reliable D call. Germline V gene sequence: CDR1 SEHNR, CDR2 FQNEAQ (reference sequence). This CDR3 has 16 amino acids. V lost 5 bases and J 0 bases, leaving 14 bases between the germline ends. The CDR3 spells CASSPGSPLSNQPQHF. The CDR3 DNA reads TGTGCCAGCAGCCCGGGGTCCCCCCTTAGCAATCAGCCCCAGCATTTT.

CDR3 DNA sequence: TGTGCCAGCTCACCACGAACAGGGGGAGCAACTAATGAAAAACTGTTTTTT. Amino acid sequence: CASSPRTGGATNEKLFF. This rearrangement joins TRBV18 to TRBJ1-4, with 8 bases fitting TRBD1. V dropped 1 base and J dropped 0; count of bases not matched to a gene: 4. CDR3 size: 17 residues. Germline CDR1 is KGHSH and CDR2 is LQKENI. Full variable domain (missing parts from reference TRBV18 and TRBJ1-4): NAGVMQNPRHLVRRRGQEARLRCSPMKGHSHVYWYRQLPEEGLKFMVYLQKENIIDESGMPKERFSAEFPKEGPSILRIQQVVRGDSAAYFCASSPRTGGATNEKLFFGSGTQLSVL.

This clone was counted once. The chain combines TRBV7-9 with TRBJ1-1, with a tentative D call TRBD1 (6 bases). V was pared by 5 bases and J by 6 bases, with 13 bases between. The V gene's germline CDR1 is SEHNR and CDR2 FQNEAQ (reference sequence). CDR3 length equals 13 residues. The CDR3 DNA reads TGTGCCAGCAGCGAAGGGACATTCGCTGAAGCTTTCTTT. It is translated as CASSEGTFAEAFF.

This chain joins TRBV11-2 and TRBJ2-7, with a weak D call TRBD2 (5 bases). Trimming took off 0 bases at V and 7 bases at J, with 19 bases between the two ends. CDR3 size: 16 residues. From germline, CDR1 is SGHAT and CDR2 FQNNGV. Written as DNA, the CDR3 is TGTGCCAGCAGCTTAGATGGGCCGGGAACGATATTAGAGCAGTACTTC. It codes for CASSLDGPGTILEQYF.

This chain joins TRBV6-5 and TRBJ2-7; 7 positions agree with TRBD1. V lost 2 bases to trimming and J lost 0 bases; unmatched junction nucleotides: 7. CDR1 MNHEY and CDR2 SVGAGI come from the germline V gene. The CDR3 has 16 residues. CDR3 loop: CASSYKSRDSSYEQYF. CDR3 sequence (DNA): TGTGCCAGCAGTTACAAATCTCGGGACAGCTCCTACGAGCAGTACTTC.